The sequence of this T cell receptor beta chain was determined in a study of T cell responses to AZD1222 COVID-19 vaccine. The protocol was immunoSEQ multiplex PCR, while the TCRdb copy is restricted to in-frame clones and leaves out a portion. The sample holds 150,000 to 200,000 clones, roughly 90% seen once. The CDR3 contains 14 residues. This sample comprised peripheral blood, obtained on day 0 of AZD1222 vaccination. This rearrangement joins TRBV21-1 to TRBJ2-2. TRBV21-1 is flagged as a pseudogene. The sequence came from an adult in good health. In DNA, the CDR3 is TGTGCCAGCAGCAAAAGGCAGAACACCGGGGAGCTGTTTTTT. This sequence encodes CASSKRQNTGELFF.